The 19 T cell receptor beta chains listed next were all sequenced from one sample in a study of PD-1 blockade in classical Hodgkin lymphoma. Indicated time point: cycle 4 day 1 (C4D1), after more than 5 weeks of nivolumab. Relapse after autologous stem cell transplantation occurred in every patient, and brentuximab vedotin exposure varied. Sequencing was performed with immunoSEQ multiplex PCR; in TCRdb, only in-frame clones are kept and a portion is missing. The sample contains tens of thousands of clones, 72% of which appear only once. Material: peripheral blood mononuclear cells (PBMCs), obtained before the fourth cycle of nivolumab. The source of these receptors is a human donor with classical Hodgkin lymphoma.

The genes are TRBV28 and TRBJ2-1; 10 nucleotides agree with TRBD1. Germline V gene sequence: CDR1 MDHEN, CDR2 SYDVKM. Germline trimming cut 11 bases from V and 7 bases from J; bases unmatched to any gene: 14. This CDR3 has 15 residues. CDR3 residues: CAALRFRTGGNEQFF. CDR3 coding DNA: TGTGCCGCACTTAGGTTTCGGACAGGGGGTAATGAGCAGTTCTTC.

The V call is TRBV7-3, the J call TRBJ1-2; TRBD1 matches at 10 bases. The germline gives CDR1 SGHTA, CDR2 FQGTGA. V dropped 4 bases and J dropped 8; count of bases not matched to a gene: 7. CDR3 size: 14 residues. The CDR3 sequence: CASSSGQGEIGYTF. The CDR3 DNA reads TGTGCCAGCAGCTCCGGACAGGGGGAGATAGGCTACACCTTC.

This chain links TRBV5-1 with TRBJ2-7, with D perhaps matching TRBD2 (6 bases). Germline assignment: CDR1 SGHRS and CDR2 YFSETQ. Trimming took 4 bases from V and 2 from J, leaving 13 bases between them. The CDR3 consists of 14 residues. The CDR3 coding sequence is TGCGCCAGCAGCGCCGCGGGACTTCCCTACGAGCAGTACTTC. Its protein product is CASSAAGLPYEQYF.

The CDR3 protein is CASSYSDRANEKLFF. The DNA of the CDR3 is TGTGCCAGCAGTTACTCAGACAGGGCCAATGAAAAACTGTTTTTT. The chain recombines TRBV6-6 with TRBJ1-4; 7 bases line up with TRBD1. V shed 0 bases, J shed 5 bases, and the junction held 3 bases outside the gene matches. The CDR3 consists of 15 residues. Per germline, CDR1 MNHNY and CDR2 SVGAGI (reference sequence).

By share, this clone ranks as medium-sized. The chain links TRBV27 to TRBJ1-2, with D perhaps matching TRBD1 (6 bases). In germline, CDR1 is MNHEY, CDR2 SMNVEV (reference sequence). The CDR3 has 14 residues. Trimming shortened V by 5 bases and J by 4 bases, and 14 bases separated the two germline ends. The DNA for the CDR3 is TGTGCCAGCAGTATGGACAGCCACGGCTATGGCTACACCTTC. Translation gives CASSMDSHGYGYTF.

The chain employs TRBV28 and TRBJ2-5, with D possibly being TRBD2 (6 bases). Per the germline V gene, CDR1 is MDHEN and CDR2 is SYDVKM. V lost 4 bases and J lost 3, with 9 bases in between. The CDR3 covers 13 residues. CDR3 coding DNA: TGTGCCAGCAGTTATGGCGGGGAAGAGACCCAGTACTTC. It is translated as CASSYGGEETQYF.

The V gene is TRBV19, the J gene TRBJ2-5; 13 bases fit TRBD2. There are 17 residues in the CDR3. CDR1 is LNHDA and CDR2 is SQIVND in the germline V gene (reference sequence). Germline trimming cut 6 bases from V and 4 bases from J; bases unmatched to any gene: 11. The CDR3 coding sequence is TGTGCCAGTAGGGCCTCTGGACTAGCGGGAGTTGGAGAGACCCAGTACTTC. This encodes CASRASGLAGVGETQYF.

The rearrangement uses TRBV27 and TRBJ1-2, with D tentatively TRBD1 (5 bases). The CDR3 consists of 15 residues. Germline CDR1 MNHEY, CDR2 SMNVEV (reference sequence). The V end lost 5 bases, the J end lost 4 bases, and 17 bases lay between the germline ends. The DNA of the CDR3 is TGTGCCAGCAGTCTAGGGACCCTAAGCGGCTATGGCTACACCTTC. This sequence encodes CASSLGTLSGYGYTF.

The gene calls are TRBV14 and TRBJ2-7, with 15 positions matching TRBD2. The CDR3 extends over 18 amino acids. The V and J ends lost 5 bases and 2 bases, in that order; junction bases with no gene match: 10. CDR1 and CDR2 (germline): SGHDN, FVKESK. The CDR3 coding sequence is TGTGCCAGCAGCAGGACTAGCGGGAGGGCCCAGGATACCTACGAGCAGTACTTC. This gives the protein CASSRTSGRAQDTYEQYF.

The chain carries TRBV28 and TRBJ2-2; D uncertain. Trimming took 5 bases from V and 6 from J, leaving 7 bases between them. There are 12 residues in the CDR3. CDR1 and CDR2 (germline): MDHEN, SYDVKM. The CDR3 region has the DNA TGTGCCAGCAGTCCCATACCCGGGGAGCTGTTTTTT. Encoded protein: CASSPIPGELFF.

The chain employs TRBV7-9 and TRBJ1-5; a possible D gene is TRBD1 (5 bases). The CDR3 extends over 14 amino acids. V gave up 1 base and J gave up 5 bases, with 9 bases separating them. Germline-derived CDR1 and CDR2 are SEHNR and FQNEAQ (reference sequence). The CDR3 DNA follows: TGTGCCAGCAGCTTAGGGGGGACGGATCAGCCCCAGCATTTT. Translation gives CASSLGGTDQPQHF.

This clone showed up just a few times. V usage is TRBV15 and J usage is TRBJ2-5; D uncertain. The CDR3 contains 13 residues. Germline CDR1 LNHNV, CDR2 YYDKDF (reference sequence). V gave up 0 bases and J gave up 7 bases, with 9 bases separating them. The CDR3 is CATSREDGVTQYF. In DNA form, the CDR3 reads TGTGCCACCAGCAGAGAGGATGGAGTGACCCAGTACTTC.

The CDR3 DNA reads TGTGCCAGCAGCCAACCCCGGGTGGACACTGAAGCTTTCTTT. It translates to CASSQPRVDTEAFF. The J gene is TRBJ1-1, the V gene TRBV14; D not resolved. Germline V gene sequence: CDR1 SGHDN, CDR2 FVKESK. The V gene lost 2 bases and the J gene lost 3 bases, with 10 bases spanning the gap. The CDR3 consists of 14 residues. Filled out from reference TRBV14 and TRBJ1-1, the complete variable domain reads EAGVTQFPSHSVIEKGQTVTLRCDPISGHDNLYWYRRVMGKEIKFLLHFVKESKQDESGMPNNRFLAERTGGTYSTLKVQPAELEDSGVYFCASSQPRVDTEAFFGQGTRLTVV.

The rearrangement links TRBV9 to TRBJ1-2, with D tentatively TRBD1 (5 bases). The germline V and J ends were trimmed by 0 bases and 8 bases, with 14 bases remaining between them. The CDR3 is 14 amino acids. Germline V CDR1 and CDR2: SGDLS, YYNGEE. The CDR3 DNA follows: TGTGCCAGCAGCGTAGCTGCCCAGGGCGAGGGCTACACCTTC. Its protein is CASSVAAQGEGYTF.

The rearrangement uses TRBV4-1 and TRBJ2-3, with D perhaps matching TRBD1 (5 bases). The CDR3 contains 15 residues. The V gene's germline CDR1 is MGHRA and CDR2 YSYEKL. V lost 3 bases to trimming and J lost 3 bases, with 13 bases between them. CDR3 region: CASSQVQDGTDTQYF. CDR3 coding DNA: TGCGCCAGCAGCCAGGTACAGGACGGGACAGATACGCAGTATTTT.

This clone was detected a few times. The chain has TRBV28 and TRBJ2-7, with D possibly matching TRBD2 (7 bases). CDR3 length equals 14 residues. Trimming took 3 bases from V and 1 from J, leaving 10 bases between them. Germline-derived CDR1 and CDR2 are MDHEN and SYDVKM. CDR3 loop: CASSLGGTSYEQYF. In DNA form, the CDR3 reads TGTGCCAGCAGTTTGGGGGGGACATCCTACGAGCAGTACTTC.

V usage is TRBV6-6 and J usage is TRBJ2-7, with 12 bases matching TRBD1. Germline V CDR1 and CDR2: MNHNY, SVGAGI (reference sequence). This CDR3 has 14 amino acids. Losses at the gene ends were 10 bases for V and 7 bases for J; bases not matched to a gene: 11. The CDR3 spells CATRVGQGAKEQYF. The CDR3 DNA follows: TGTGCCACCCGCGTGGGACAGGGGGCGAAAGAGCAGTACTTC.

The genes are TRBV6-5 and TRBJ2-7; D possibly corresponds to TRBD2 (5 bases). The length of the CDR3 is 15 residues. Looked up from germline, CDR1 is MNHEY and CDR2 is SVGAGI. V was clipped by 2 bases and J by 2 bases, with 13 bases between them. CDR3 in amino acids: CASSYGEGLAYEQYF. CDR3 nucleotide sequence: TGTGCCAGCAGTTACGGAGAGGGCCTCGCCTACGAGCAGTACTTC.

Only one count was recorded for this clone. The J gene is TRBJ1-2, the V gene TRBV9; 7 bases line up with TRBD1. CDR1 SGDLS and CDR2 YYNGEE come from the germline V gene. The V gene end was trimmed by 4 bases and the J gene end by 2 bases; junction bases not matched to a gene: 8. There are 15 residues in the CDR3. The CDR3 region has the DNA TGTGCCAGCAGCTCTCCCGGGACAGCCAACTATGGCTACACCTTC. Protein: CASSSPGTANYGYTF. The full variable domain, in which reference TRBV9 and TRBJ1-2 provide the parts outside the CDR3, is DSGVTQTPKHLITATGQRVTLRCSPRSGDLSVYWYQQSLDQGLQFLIQYYNGEERAKGNILERFSAQQFPDLHSELNLSSLELGDSALYFCASSSPGTANYGYTFGSGTRLTVV.